Following are 29 T cell receptor beta chains from one sample sequenced in a study of response to subunit inactivated influenza vaccine. TCRdb fed the RT-PCR reads into MiXCR, producing one record per CDR3 protein. The repertoire holds more than 400,000 distinct CDR3 sequences, with 10% to 11% as singletons. The sequences come from PBMCs from blood, collected 35 to 45 days after vaccination. These receptors were collected from a man aged 50-60 years who received an inactivated influenza vaccine.

The table lists this clonotype with many counts. The chain combines TRBV5-1 with TRBJ2-2, with D tentatively TRBD1 (5 bases). CDR1 and CDR2 from the germline V gene are SGHRS and YFSETQ. The germline V and J ends were trimmed by 0 bases and 6 bases, with 12 bases remaining between them. CDR3 length: 15 residues. This CDR3 is CASSLDGRASGELFF. In DNA, the CDR3 is TGCGCCAGCAGCTTGGATGGCAGGGCATCCGGGGAGCTGTTTTTT.

This clonotype was counted many times. The V gene is TRBV6-5, the J gene TRBJ2-2; D possibly corresponds to TRBD1 (6 bases). The CDR3 has 16 amino acids. Germline CDR1 and CDR2: MNHEY and SVGAGI. V lost 0 bases and J 4 bases, leaving 12 bases between the germline ends. The CDR3 bases are TGTGCCAGCAGTTACTCGGTCAGGGGTGGCACCGGGGAGCTGTTTTTT. Protein sequence: CASSYSVRGGTGELFF.

The sample holds many counts of this clonotype. V gene TRBV12-3 or TRBV12-4 combines with J gene TRBJ1-1, with D maybe TRBD1 (6 bases). The CDR3 runs 15 residues. Deletions cut 0 bases from V and 3 bases from J, with 11 bases between. The CDR3 region is CASSLARGGDTEAFF. CDR3 sequence (DNA): TGTGCCAGCAGTTTAGCCAGGGGAGGAGACACTGAAGCTTTCTTT.

V gene TRBV4-3 combines with J gene TRBJ1-2; 12 bases line up with TRBD1. The CDR3 sequence is 18 residues long. Looked up from germline, CDR1 is LGHNA and CDR2 is YSLEER. Unmatched junction bases numbered 6, after V lost 0 bases and J lost 1 base. CDR3 protein: CASSQDEGQGAFNYGYTF. In DNA form, the CDR3 reads TGCGCCAGCAGCCAAGATGAGGGACAGGGGGCCTTTAACTATGGCTACACCTTC.

This clonotype was counted between two and nine times. J is TRBJ1-5 and V is TRBV7-2; D is ambiguous. The germline CDR1 and CDR2 sequences are SGHTA and FQGNSA. The CDR3 extends over 15 amino acids. V was clipped by 1 base and J by 1 base, with 8 bases between them. CDR3 region: CASSLVPESNQPQHF. DNA of the CDR3: TGTGCCAGCAGCTTAGTTCCAGAGAGCAATCAGCCCCAGCATTTT.

The chain uses TRBV6-5 and TRBJ2-2; 10 bases match TRBD2. This CDR3 comprises 16 residues. After removal of 4 bases from V and 2 bases from J, the junction contained 4 bases not matched to a gene. In germline, CDR1 is MNHEY, CDR2 SVGAGI. For the CDR3, the DNA is TGTGCCAGCAGTTCGGGACTAGCGATAAACACCGGGGAGCTGTTTTTT. This encodes CASSSGLAINTGELFF.

This clonotype was counted many times. V and J are TRBV5-5 and TRBJ2-3; 9 bases match TRBD1. There are 13 residues in the CDR3. V lost 3 bases to trimming and J lost 6 bases; unmatched junction nucleotides: 2. Looked up from germline, CDR1 is SGHKS and CDR2 is YYEKEE (reference sequence). In DNA form, the CDR3 reads TGTGCCAGCAGCTGGACAGGGGACGATACGCAGTATTTT. This gives the protein CASSWTGDDTQYF.

This clonotype was found a few times. This chain links TRBV7-9 with TRBJ2-7; 8 nucleotides align to TRBD2. The J segment lost 6 bases and the V segment lost 1 base, leaving 5 bases of the junction unmatched. The CDR3 loop spans 14 amino acids. CDR1 is SEHNR and CDR2 is FQNEAQ in the germline V gene (reference sequence). The CDR3 here is CASSLEGTSREQYF. The CDR3 nucleotides read TGTGCCAGCAGCTTAGAGGGGACTAGTCGCGAGCAGTACTTC.

Notes on this clonotype: At one of its ends the junction is not consistent with the germline gene, which may arise from a read error. The chain links TRBV7-2 to TRBJ2-5; weak D call: TRBD2 (5 bases). Germline V gene lookup returns CDR1 SGHTA and CDR2 FQGNSA. This CDR3 region has 15 residues. The CDR3 bases are TGTGCCAGCAGCCTAGCCCCTAGGGTCGGGGAGACCCAGTACTTC. Encoded protein: CASSLAPRVGETQYF. Based on the CDR3 plus reference TRBV7-2 and TRBJ2-5, the full variable domain is GAGVSQSPSNKVTEKGKDVELRCDPISGHTALYWYRQSLGQGLEFLIYFQGNSAPDKSGLPSDRFSAERTGGSVSTLTIQRTQQEDSAVYLCASSLAPRVGETQYFGPGTRLLVL.

This clonotype was recorded many times. The V and J genes are TRBV5-1 and TRBJ2-5, with D uncertain. V dropped 1 base and J dropped 4 bases, with 5 bases sitting between them. Germline-derived CDR1 and CDR2 are SGHRS and YFSETQ. CDR3 length: 12 amino acids. The CDR3 DNA is TGCGCCAGCAGCTTGACGGGAGAGACCCAGTACTTC. Encoded protein: CASSLTGETQYF.

This clonotype was recorded a few times. The chain combines TRBV4-3 with TRBJ2-1; D not certain. The CDR3 is 13 amino acids. Germline loops: CDR1 LGHNA, CDR2 YSLEER. V was clipped by 3 bases and J by 7 bases, with 10 bases between them. CDR3 DNA sequence: TGCGCCAGCAGCCAGGGGTTGACGAATGAGCAGTTCTTC. Protein: CASSQGLTNEQFF.

This chain links TRBV9 with TRBJ1-6, with TRBD1 matching over 9 bases. The CDR3 is 15 amino acids. Germline V gives CDR1 SGDLS, CDR2 YYNGEE. Trimming took 0 bases from V and 10 from J; bases not matched to a gene: 5. CDR3 amino acids: CASSVGTGEVSPLHF. The CDR3 bases are TGTGCCAGCAGCGTAGGGACAGGGGAAGTCTCACCCCTCCACTTT.

The chain employs TRBV25-1 and TRBJ1-2; D remains ambiguous. The CDR3 spans 14 residues. With 5 bases removed from V and 0 bases from J, the gap between germline ends came to 10 bases. The germline CDR1 and CDR2 sequences are MGHDK and SYGVNS. CDR3 residues: CASSPFRTNYGYTF. The CDR3 nucleotides are TGTGCCAGCAGTCCTTTTAGGACTAACTATGGCTACACCTTC.

The table lists this clonotype with a few counts. V is TRBV28 and J is TRBJ2-7, with D possibly TRBD2 on 6 matching bases. CDR3 size: 15 residues. Germline assignment: CDR1 MDHEN and CDR2 SYDVKM. Trimming removed 1 base at V and 5 bases at J, with 15 bases between. Here the CDR3 reads CASSLSPGVRNEQYF. Here the CDR3 DNA reads TGTGCCAGCAGTTTATCGCCGGGGGTCAGGAACGAGCAGTACTTC.

The V and J genes are TRBV28 and TRBJ1-1; D not certain. Germline V gene sequence: CDR1 MDHEN, CDR2 SYDVKM. V was shortened by 6 bases and J by 6 bases, with 20 bases between the two germline ends. The CDR3 extends over 15 amino acids. The CDR3 sequence: CASREGPTGGSEAFF. The CDR3 coding sequence is TGTGCCAGCAGAGAGGGTCCCACGGGAGGTTCTGAAGCTTTCTTT.

The gene calls are TRBV6-5 and TRBJ2-5; possible D gene TRBD2, 6 bases. V was cut by 4 bases and J by 5 bases, with 14 bases left in between. This CDR3 spans 14 amino acids. Germline CDR1 reads MNHEY; CDR2 reads SVGAGI. The CDR3 bases are TGTGCCAGCAGTTCAATGTCCGGGAGTGAGACCCAGTACTTC. This translates into CASSSMSGSETQYF.

This clonotype has more than one count but fewer than ten. This rearrangement joins TRBV15 to TRBJ1-2; D gene unclear. Per the germline V gene, CDR1 is LNHNV and CDR2 is YYDKDF (reference sequence). This CDR3 is 17 amino acids long. V lost 0 bases and J lost 4, with 18 bases in between. The CDR3 DNA follows: TGTGCCACCAGCAGAGATAGAGGGCAGCCATTGAGCTATGGCTACACCTTC. The encoded protein is CATSRDRGQPLSYGYTF.

The CDR3 here is CASSLDGGASTDTQYF. In DNA, the CDR3 is TGTGCCAGCAGCTTGGACGGGGGGGCCAGCACAGATACGCAGTATTTT. V is TRBV5-5 and J is TRBJ2-3, with 8 bases matching TRBD2. This CDR3 comprises 16 residues. CDR1 is SGHKS, CDR2 YYEKEE, per germline (reference sequence). The J segment lost 0 bases and the V segment lost 0 bases, leaving 3 bases of the junction unmatched.

In its sample, this clonotype was seen many times. The genes are TRBV28 and TRBJ1-6; 7 nucleotides agree with TRBD1. Germline loops: CDR1 MDHEN, CDR2 SYDVKM. CDR3 size: 17 residues. J gave up 6 bases and V 5 bases, and 13 bases lay outside the gene matches. Here the CDR3 DNA reads TGTGCCAGCAGTGTAGGACCAGGGGGAGGAGGTAATTCACCCCTCCACTTT. This encodes CASSVGPGGGGNSPLHF.

This clonotype has at least ten counts. The chain uses TRBV20-1 and TRBJ2-5; no reliable D call. The CDR3 is 15 amino acids. Germline values: CDR1 DFQATT, CDR2 SNEGSKA (reference sequence). The V and J ends lost 0 bases and 4 bases respectively, with 15 bases between them. The CDR3 sequence: CSARDAQAPGETQYF. The CDR3, as DNA: TGCAGTGCTAGAGATGCCCAGGCCCCAGGAGAGACCCAGTACTTC.

This clonotype was detected ten times or more. This sequence joins TRBV4-3 and TRBJ2-3; 9 positions match TRBD2. Germline CDR1 reads LGHNA; CDR2 reads YSLEER. V shed 0 bases, J shed 4 bases, and the junction held 11 bases outside the gene matches. There are 18 residues in the CDR3. The CDR3: CASSQDPLLAGRADTQYF. The DNA for the CDR3 is TGCGCCAGCAGCCAAGATCCCCTACTAGCGGGTAGGGCAGATACGCAGTATTTT.

The chain links TRBV10-2 to TRBJ1-2; 8 positions match TRBD1. The length of the CDR3 is 12 residues. With 8 bases clipped from V and 1 base from J, the junction kept 0 bases outside the gene matches. Germline values: CDR1 WSHSY, CDR2 SAAADI. The CDR3 region is CASGQGNYGYTF. CDR3 DNA: TGCGCCAGCGGACAGGGTAACTATGGCTACACCTTC.

This chain joins TRBV7-2 and TRBJ1-5; TRBD1 matches at 7 bases. The germline V gene has CDR1 SGHTA and CDR2 FQGNSA. The CDR3 covers 15 residues. V shed 5 bases, J shed 8 bases, and the junction held 12 bases outside the gene matches. In nucleotides, the CDR3 is TGTGCCAGCAGCGCAAACAGGGGCGCCAGGGAGCCCCAGCATTTT. This gives the protein CASSANRGAREPQHF.

The table lists this clonotype with a few counts. The chain links TRBV21-1 to TRBJ1-5. TRBV21-1 is a recognized pseudogene. CDR3 length equals 15 residues. The CDR3 here is CASSKASGEGQPQHF. CDR3 nucleotides: TGTGCCAGCAGCAAAGCGTCAGGGGAGGGACAGCCCCAGCATTTT.

This clonotype has only a few counts. The V and J genes are TRBV29-1 and TRBJ2-3; 8 bases are a match to TRBD2. The CDR3 has 17 residues. Germline assignment: CDR1 SQVTM and CDR2 ANQGSEA. Unmatched junction bases numbered 8, after V lost 0 bases and J lost 0 bases. CDR3 DNA sequence: TGCAGCGTTGAAGAGGGGACTAGTCAAACTAGCACAGATACGCAGTATTTT. It yields the protein CSVEEGTSQTSTDTQYF.

The chain has TRBV28 and TRBJ1-3, with D unresolved. Germline V gene sequence: CDR1 MDHEN, CDR2 SYDVKM. V was clipped by 7 bases and J by 4 bases, with 17 bases between them. The CDR3 has 15 amino acids. CDR3: CASTSAGVGGNTIYF. The CDR3 region has the DNA TGTGCCAGCACTTCTGCCGGGGTGGGAGGAAACACCATATATTTT.

This clonotype was seen only a few times. In DNA form, the CDR3 reads TGCGCCAGCACCTCGATGATGGGCGGCGAGCAGTACTTC. It translates to CASTSMMGGEQYF. This rearrangement joins TRBV5-1 to TRBJ2-7; D not certain. V was cut by 6 bases and J by 6 bases, with 16 bases left in between. The CDR3 runs 13 residues. Germline CDR1 reads SGHRS; CDR2 reads YFSETQ.

The chain carries TRBV5-6 and TRBJ2-7; possibly TRBD1 or TRBD2 for D (5 bases each). Germline V CDR1 and CDR2: SGHDT, YYEEEE. The CDR3 contains 14 residues. Trimming cost V 6 bases and J 4 bases, with 17 bases left between them. CDR3 nucleotides: TGTGCCAGCACCCGGGACGGGCGTGGTTACGAGCAGTACTTC. This gives the protein CASTRDGRGYEQYF.

The CDR3 protein is CASSLPLSHFGETQYF. The CDR3 DNA reads TGTGCCAGCAGCTTGCCTCTCTCACATTTCGGGGAGACCCAGTACTTC. The V call is TRBV7-2, the J call TRBJ2-5, with no clear D. V lost 3 bases to trimming and J lost 5 bases, with 19 bases between them. The CDR3 consists of 16 residues. The germline gives CDR1 SGHTA, CDR2 FQGNSA.